The 31 T cell receptor beta chains below all came from one sample that was sequenced in a study of T-cell reconstitution after alpha-beta-depleted transplantation in children. Unique molecular identifiers were used in preparing the TCRbeta library. TCRdb ran MiXCR on the PCR reads and lists one entry per CDR3 protein. Found here are roughly 500,000 distinct CDR3 sequences, around 13% of them singletons; the top ten hold around 6.1%. The source was PBMCs from the stem cell graft donor, collected from the stem cell graft. The receptor source for this set is a human donor who donated a stem cell graft to a child with combined immunodeficiency.

The rearrangement uses TRBV11-1 and TRBJ1-2; D call uncertain. The CDR3 is 13 residues long. In germline, CDR1 is SGHAT, CDR2 FQDESV (reference sequence). Trimming pared 5 bases from V and 6 bases from J, leaving 13 bases between. CDR3 DNA: TGTGCCAGCAGCCCCACGTGGAAGCATGGCTACACCTTC. This encodes CASSPTWKHGYTF.

V usage is TRBV7-2 and J usage is TRBJ2-3, with a possible D match to TRBD2 (5 bases). CDR3 size: 14 residues. Germline CDR1 is SGHTA and CDR2 is FQGNSA. V was cut by 5 bases and J by 5 bases, with 14 bases left in between. For the CDR3, the DNA is TGTGCCAGCAGCCGCGACGGGATCGGAGATACGCAGTATTTT. It specifies CASSRDGIGDTQYF.

The chain is built from TRBV12-3 or TRBV12-4 and TRBJ2-5, with 7 nucleotides matching TRBD1. CDR3 length: 14 residues. Germline trimming cut 2 bases from V and 4 bases from J; bases unmatched to any gene: 4. The CDR3 is CASSLLGGAETQYF. Written as DNA, the CDR3 is TGTGCCAGCAGTTTACTAGGGGGCGCAGAGACCCAGTACTTC.

The CDR3 loop is CSVEGRQRTEAFF. The CDR3 nucleotides are TGCAGCGTTGAAGGCAGGCAGCGAACTGAAGCTTTCTTT. This sequence joins TRBV29-1 and TRBJ1-1, with D unresolved. The CDR3 consists of 13 residues. Looked up from germline, CDR1 is SQVTM and CDR2 is ANQGSEA. Trimming took 1 base from V and 5 from J, leaving 11 bases between them.

This clonotype was counted between two and nine times. The chain joins TRBV4-3 to TRBJ1-2; D uncertain. V shed 4 bases and J shed 5 bases, with 17 bases lying between them. Germline loops: CDR1 LGHNA, CDR2 YSLEER. The CDR3 is 15 residues long. CDR3 sequence: CASSRTMGYRYGYTF. The CDR3, as DNA: TGCGCCAGCAGCCGAACAATGGGTTATCGTTATGGCTACACCTTC.

The chain combines TRBV9 with TRBJ2-3, with D perhaps matching TRBD1 or TRBD2 (6 bases each). V dropped 2 bases and J dropped 1 base, with 11 bases sitting between them. The CDR3 contains 15 residues. CDR1 SGDLS and CDR2 YYNGEE come from the germline V gene. This CDR3 is CASSVEGHRTDTQYF. The CDR3 DNA reads TGTGCCAGCAGCGTGGAGGGACACCGCACAGATACGCAGTATTTT.

The chain joins TRBV30 to TRBJ2-7, with D uncertain. Trimming took off 1 base at V and 0 bases at J, with 7 bases between the two ends. The CDR3 totals 13 residues. Germline assignment: CDR1 GTSNPN and CDR2 SVGIG (reference sequence). For the CDR3, the DNA is TGTGCCTGGAGTGGGGTGAACTCCTACGAGCAGTACTTC. Its protein product is CAWSGVNSYEQYF.

This clonotype occurred many times. The chain recombines TRBV20-1 with TRBJ1-1; D is unclear. V was pared by 7 bases and J by 1 base, with 10 bases between. The CDR3 is 12 residues long. Germline-derived CDR1 and CDR2 are DFQATT and SNEGSKA (reference sequence). CDR3 bases: TGCAGTGTATTTCGTGGGAACACTGAAGCTTTCTTT. Translation gives CSVFRGNTEAFF.

The genes are TRBV5-1 and TRBJ2-6; no clear D gene. The V end lost 6 bases, the J end lost 1 base, and 8 bases lay between the germline ends. The germline gives CDR1 SGHRS, CDR2 YFSETQ. The CDR3 covers 14 residues. Here the CDR3 DNA reads TGCGCCAGCACCTTCTCTTCTGGGGCCAACGTCCTGACTTTC. It codes for CASTFSSGANVLTF.

Notes on this clonotype: Without the conserved terminal phenylalanine or tryptophan, this CDR3 likely stems from a read error. The V gene is TRBV12-3 or TRBV12-4, the J gene TRBJ2-5; D unresolved. The CDR3 has 12 amino acids. With 6 bases removed from V and 2 bases from J, the gap between germline ends came to 7 bases. The CDR3 sequence is CASSQDQETQYC. The CDR3 DNA reads TGTGCCAGCAGCCAGGATCAAGAGACCCAGTACTGC.

This clonotype was seen a handful of times. This chain links TRBV12-3 or TRBV12-4 with TRBJ1-5; D is uncertain. Trimming pared 2 bases from V and 11 bases from J, leaving 13 bases between. This CDR3 is built from 13 residues. Here the CDR3 DNA reads TGTGCCAGCAGTTTACGAGGGCGTTCATCCCAGCATTTT. Translation gives CASSLRGRSSQHF.

V usage is TRBV24-1 and J usage is TRBJ2-3; D might be TRBD2 (5 bases). This CDR3 is 16 amino acids long. Germline CDR1 is KGHDR and CDR2 is SFDVKD. The V end was cut by 5 bases, the J end by 2 bases, with 16 bases between. Here the CDR3 DNA reads TGTGCCACCAGTGGTAAGAGGGAAAGTTACACAGATACGCAGTATTTT. Residues: CATSGKRESYTDTQYF.

This clonotype appeared many times. The chain joins TRBV6-2 or TRBV6-3 to TRBJ2-1, with TRBD2 matching 11 bases. J gave up 5 bases and V 7 bases, and 7 bases lay outside the gene matches. CDR3 length: 15 amino acids. Looked up from germline, CDR1 is MNHEY and CDR2 is SVGEGT. The CDR3, as DNA: TGTGCCAGCATCAGACCGGGACTAGCGGACAATGAGCAGTTCTTC. Amino acid sequence: CASIRPGLADNEQFF.

A few counts support this clonotype. The CDR3 DNA reads as TGTGCCAGCAGCGTAGGGGGACATAATGAAAAACTGTTTTTT. Its translation is CASSVGGHNEKLFF. The chain recombines TRBV9 with TRBJ1-4; tentative D call: TRBD1 (6 bases). The germline CDR1 and CDR2 sequences are SGDLS and YYNGEE. The CDR3 is 14 residues long. Trimming took off 0 bases at V and 4 bases at J, with 7 bases between the two ends.

The V and J genes are TRBV6-2 or TRBV6-3 and TRBJ1-2, with 7 positions matching TRBD1. This CDR3 has 17 residues. Trimming removed 0 bases from V and 2 bases from J; junction bases left unmatched: 9. Germline V gene data show CDR1 as MNHEY and CDR2 as SVGEGT. The CDR3 DNA is TGTGCCAGCAGTTACTCTGGCGGATGGACAGGCAACTATGGCTACACCTTC. Translation gives CASSYSGGWTGNYGYTF.

The chain combines TRBV6-2 or TRBV6-3 with TRBJ2-3; 11 bases agree with TRBD1. The CDR3 length is 14 residues. Per germline, CDR1 MNHEY and CDR2 SVGEGT. V trimming: 7 bases; J trimming: 4 bases; junction bases outside the gene matches: 4. The CDR3 region is CASKRTGGSDTQYF. CDR3 coding DNA: TGTGCCAGCAAAAGGACAGGGGGCTCAGATACGCAGTATTTT.

This clonotype appeared many times. The chain carries TRBV7-2 and TRBJ2-1; TRBD2 aligns across 10 bases. The V gene end was trimmed by 1 base and the J gene end by 4 bases; junction bases not matched to a gene: 4. Per germline, CDR1 SGHTA and CDR2 FQGNSA. The CDR3 totals 16 residues. In DNA, the CDR3 is TGTGCCAGCAGCTTAGGGGCTAGCGGGAGTTACAATGAGCAGTTCTTC. Translating it yields CASSLGASGSYNEQFF. The variable domain in full, with the rest retrieved from reference TRBV7-2 and TRBJ2-1, is GAGVSQSPSNKVTEKGKDVELRCDPISGHTALYWYRQSLGQGLEFLIYFQGNSAPDKSGLPSDRFSAERTGGSVSTLTIQRTQQEDSAVYLCASSLGASGSYNEQFFGPGTRLTVL.

The V and J genes are TRBV6-6 and TRBJ2-3; D might be TRBD2 (6 bases). This CDR3 has 13 residues. With 6 bases removed from V and 0 bases from J, the gap between germline ends came to 7 bases. Germline V CDR1 and CDR2: MNHNY, SVGAGI (reference sequence). The CDR3 reads CASRRDSTDTQYF. Written as DNA, the CDR3 is TGTGCCAGCAGGCGGGACAGCACAGATACGCAGTATTTT.

In this sample, this clonotype turned up a few times. The genes are TRBV7-8 and TRBJ2-3; possibly TRBD1 for D (7 bases). CDR3 size: 14 residues. V lost 11 bases and J 3 bases, leaving 18 bases between the germline ends. CDR1 and CDR2 from the germline V gene are SGHVS and FQNEAQ. CDR3 region: CAFRGATGTDTQYF. For the CDR3, the DNA is TGTGCCTTCAGGGGGGCCACGGGTACAGATACGCAGTATTTT.

The sample holds a few counts of this clonotype. V and J are TRBV4-3 and TRBJ2-3; 14 bases agree with TRBD2. J was trimmed by 0 bases and V by 0 bases; bases with no gene match: 8. CDR1 LGHNA and CDR2 YSLEER come from the germline V gene. CDR3 length: 20 amino acids. The CDR3: CASSQERLAGGPVSTDTQYF. CDR3 sequence (DNA): TGCGCCAGCAGCCAAGAAAGACTAGCGGGGGGGCCGGTGAGCACAGATACGCAGTATTTT.

In this sample, this clonotype turned up a few times. The V gene is TRBV6-1, the J gene TRBJ2-7, with D perhaps assigned TRBD1 or TRBD2 (5 bases each). The germline gives CDR1 MNHNS, CDR2 SASEGT. The ends were cut back, 8 bases at V and 3 bases at J, with 23 bases in the middle. The CDR3 totals 16 residues. This CDR3 is CASFSSSGPGYYEQYF. Written as DNA, the CDR3 is TGTGCCAGCTTCTCCTCTTCGGGACCAGGCTACTACGAGCAGTACTTC.

The chain combines TRBV12-3 or TRBV12-4 with TRBJ2-1; D ambiguous. The CDR3 runs 11 residues. The V end lost 6 bases, the J end lost 10 bases, and 10 bases lay between the germline ends. The CDR3 loop is CASSIAAEQFF. The DNA of the CDR3 is TGTGCCAGCAGCATAGCAGCCGAGCAGTTCTTC.

The table lists this clonotype with many counts. The V gene is TRBV15, the J gene TRBJ2-2, with TRBD2 matching over 10 bases. The V gene's germline CDR1 is LNHNV and CDR2 YYDKDF (reference sequence). The CDR3 is 15 amino acids. V trimming: 3 bases; J trimming: 8 bases; junction bases outside the gene matches: 6. CDR3 nucleotides: TGTGCCACCAGCAGCCCAGCGGGAGGGTCTGGGGAGCTGTTTTTT. This codes for CATSSPAGGSGELFF.

The sample holds a few counts of this clonotype. V and J are TRBV7-2 and TRBJ2-3; 14 bases line up with TRBD2. CDR1 and CDR2 (germline): SGHTA, FQGNSA. This CDR3 comprises 17 residues. Trimming took 2 bases from V and 2 from J; bases not matched to a gene: 3. The CDR3 nucleotides read TGTGCCAGCAGCTTAAAGACTAGCGGGGGGGCCACAGATACGCAGTATTTT. Amino acid sequence: CASSLKTSGGATDTQYF.

The genes are TRBV12-3 or TRBV12-4 and TRBJ2-1; unclear D gene. This CDR3 has 15 amino acids. V was cut by 1 base and J by 4 bases, with 11 bases left in between. CDR3 protein: CASSLGVIMYNEQFF. In DNA form, the CDR3 reads TGTGCCAGCAGTTTAGGGGTTATAATGTACAATGAGCAGTTCTTC.

This clonotype was counted a few times. The V and J genes are TRBV12-3 or TRBV12-4 and TRBJ1-5; D not resolved. The CDR3 has 15 amino acids. The V gene lost 6 bases and the J gene lost 0 bases, with 12 bases spanning the gap. The CDR3 bases are TGTGCCAGCAGGCCCGGTAGTTATAGCAATCAGCCCCAGCATTTT. It specifies CASRPGSYSNQPQHF.

The table lists this clonotype with many counts. The chain joins TRBV5-1 to TRBJ2-7; 9 bases fit TRBD1. V shed 4 bases and J 6 bases; nucleotides not matched to a gene: 8. The CDR3 has 14 residues. CDR1 and CDR2 from the germline V gene are SGHRS and YFSETQ. Here the CDR3 reads CASSPGTGKFEQYF. CDR3 bases: TGCGCCAGCAGCCCGGGGACAGGGAAGTTCGAGCAGTACTTC.

This clonotype was counted between two and nine times. The chain has TRBV5-1 and TRBJ2-3; TRBD2 matches at 15 bases. Germline assignment: CDR1 SGHRS and CDR2 YFSETQ. V lost 3 bases and J lost 4; bases outside the gene matches: 3. The CDR3 contains 16 residues. CDR3 loop: CASSWGTSGGSDTQYF. The DNA for the CDR3 is TGCGCCAGCAGCTGGGGGACTAGCGGGGGGTCAGATACGCAGTATTTT.

This clonotype was counted between two and nine times. V gene TRBV10-3 combines with J gene TRBJ2-5; D is tentatively TRBD1 or TRBD2 (5 bases each). Germline V CDR1 and CDR2: ENHRY, SYGVKD. Trimming removed 10 bases from V and 0 bases from J, with 9 bases in between. The length of the CDR3 is 12 residues. CDR3 residues: CATGAYQETQYF. In DNA form, the CDR3 reads TGTGCCACCGGGGCGTACCAAGAGACCCAGTACTTC.

A few counts support this clonotype. The V gene is TRBV2, the J gene TRBJ1-5; no clear D. With 3 bases removed from V and 7 bases from J, the gap between germline ends came to 13 bases. Germline CDR1 is SNHLY and CDR2 is FYNNEI. The CDR3 contains 14 residues. Here the CDR3 reads CASSDSGLKQPQHF. CDR3 DNA sequence: TGTGCCAGCAGTGATTCCGGGTTAAAACAGCCCCAGCATTTT.

This clonotype was detected only a few times. The chain uses TRBV11-2 and TRBJ1-2, with a weak D call TRBD1 (5 bases). The CDR3 contains 13 residues. V dropped 3 bases and J dropped 5 bases, with 10 bases sitting between them. Looked up from germline, CDR1 is SGHAT and CDR2 is FQNNGV. CDR3 DNA sequence: TGTGCCAGCAGCTTGGGGAGGGGTTATGGCTACACCTTC. Amino acid sequence: CASSLGRGYGYTF.